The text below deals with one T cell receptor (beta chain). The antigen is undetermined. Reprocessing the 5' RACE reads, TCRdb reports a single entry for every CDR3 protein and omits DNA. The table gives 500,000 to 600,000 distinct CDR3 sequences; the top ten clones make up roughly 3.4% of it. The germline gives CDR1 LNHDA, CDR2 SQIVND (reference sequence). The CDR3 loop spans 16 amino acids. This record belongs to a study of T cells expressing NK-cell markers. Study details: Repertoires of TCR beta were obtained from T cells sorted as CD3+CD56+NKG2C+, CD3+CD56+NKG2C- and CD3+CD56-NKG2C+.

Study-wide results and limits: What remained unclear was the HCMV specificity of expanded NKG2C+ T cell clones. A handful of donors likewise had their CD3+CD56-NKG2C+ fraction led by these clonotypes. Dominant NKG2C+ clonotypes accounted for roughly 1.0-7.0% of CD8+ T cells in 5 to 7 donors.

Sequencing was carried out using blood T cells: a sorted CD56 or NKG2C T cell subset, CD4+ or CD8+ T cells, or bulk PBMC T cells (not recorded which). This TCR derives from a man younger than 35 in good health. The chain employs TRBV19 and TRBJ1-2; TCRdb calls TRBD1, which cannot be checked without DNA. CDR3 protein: CASSTPWGQPTYGYTF. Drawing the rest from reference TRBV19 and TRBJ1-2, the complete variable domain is DGGITQSPKYLFRKEGQNVTLSCEQNLNHDAMYWYRQDPGQGLRLIYYSQIVNDFQKGDIAEGYSVSREKKESFPLTVTSAQKNPTAFYLCASSTPWGQPTYGYTFGSGTRLTVV.